This T cell receptor (beta chain) was recovered during a study of T cell responses to AZD1222 COVID-19 vaccine. Study-level results: Females made up more of the donors, who were largely white British, and clonal diversity may have come out too low.

Using immunoSEQ multiplex PCR, the repertoire was profiled, and TCRdb retains in-frame clones only, with some absent. The sample shows roughly 56,000 clones, 81% of them seen only once. Losses at the gene ends were 6 bases for V and 5 bases for J; bases not matched to a gene: 5. Looked up from germline, CDR1 is SGHAT and CDR2 is FQNNGV. The CDR3 runs to 14 residues. Concerning this clone itself: The antigen remains unidentified.

The material sequenced was peripheral blood, taken 28 days after the second AZD1222 dose. The chain carries TRBV11-2 and TRBJ1-4; TRBD1 matches 8 bases. The source of this sequence is an adult who received the AZD1222 COVID-19 vaccine. The CDR3 here is CASSHRGVNEKLFF. Here the CDR3 DNA reads TGTGCCAGCAGTCACAGGGGGGTGAATGAAAAACTGTTTTTT.